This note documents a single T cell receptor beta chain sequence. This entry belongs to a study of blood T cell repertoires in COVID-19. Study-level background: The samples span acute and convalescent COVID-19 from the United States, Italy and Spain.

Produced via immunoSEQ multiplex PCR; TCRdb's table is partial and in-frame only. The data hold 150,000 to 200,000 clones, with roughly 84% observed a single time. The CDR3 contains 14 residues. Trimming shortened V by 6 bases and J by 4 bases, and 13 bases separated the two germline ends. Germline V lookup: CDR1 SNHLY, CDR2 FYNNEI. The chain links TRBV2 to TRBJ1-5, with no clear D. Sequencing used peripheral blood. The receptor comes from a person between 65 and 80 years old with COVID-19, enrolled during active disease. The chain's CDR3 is CASSIGYQNQPQHF. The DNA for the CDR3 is TGTGCCAGCAGCATCGGTTATCAAAATCAGCCCCAGCATTTT.